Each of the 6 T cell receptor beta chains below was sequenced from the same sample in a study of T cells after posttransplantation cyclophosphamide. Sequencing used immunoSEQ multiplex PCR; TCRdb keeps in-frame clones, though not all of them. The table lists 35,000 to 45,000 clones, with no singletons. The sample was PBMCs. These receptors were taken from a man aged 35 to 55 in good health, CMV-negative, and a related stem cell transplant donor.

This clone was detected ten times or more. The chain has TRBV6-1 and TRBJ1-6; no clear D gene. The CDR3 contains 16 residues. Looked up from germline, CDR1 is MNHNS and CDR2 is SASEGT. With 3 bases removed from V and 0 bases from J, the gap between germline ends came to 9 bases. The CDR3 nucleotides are TGTGCCAGCAGTGACAGGAAAAGCTCCTATAATTCACCCCTCCACTTT. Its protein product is CASSDRKSSYNSPLHF.

CDR3 sequence (DNA): TGTGCCTGTGGCTCCGGGACAGGGTTTCATGGCTACACCTTC. Translating it yields CACGSGTGFHGYTF. The chain joins TRBV30 to TRBJ1-2; TRBD1 aligns across 9 bases. CDR1 and CDR2 from the germline V gene are GTSNPN and SVGIG (reference sequence). The CDR3 extends over 14 amino acids. The J segment lost 6 bases and the V segment lost 6 bases, leaving 11 bases of the junction unmatched.

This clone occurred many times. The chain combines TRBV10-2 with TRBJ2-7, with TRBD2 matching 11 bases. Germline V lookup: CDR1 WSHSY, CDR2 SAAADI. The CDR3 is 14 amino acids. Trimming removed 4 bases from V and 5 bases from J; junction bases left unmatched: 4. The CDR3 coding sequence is TGCGCCAGCAGTGGGCTAGCGGGAGGAAACGAGCAGTACGTC. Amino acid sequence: CASSGLAGGNEQYV.

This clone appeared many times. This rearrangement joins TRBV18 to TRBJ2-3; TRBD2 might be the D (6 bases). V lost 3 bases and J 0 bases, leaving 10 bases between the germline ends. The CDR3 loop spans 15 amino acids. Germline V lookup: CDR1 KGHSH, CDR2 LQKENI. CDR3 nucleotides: TGTGCCAGCTCACCTCTCAGCGGGAGCACAGATACGCAGTATTTT. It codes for CASSPLSGSTDTQYF.

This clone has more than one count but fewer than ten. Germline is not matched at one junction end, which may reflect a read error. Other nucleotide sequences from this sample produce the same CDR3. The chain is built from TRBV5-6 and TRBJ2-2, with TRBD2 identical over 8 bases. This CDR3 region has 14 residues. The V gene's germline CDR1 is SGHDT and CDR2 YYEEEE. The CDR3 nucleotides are TGTGCCAGCAGCCGCGGGGGGAACACTGGGGAGCTGTTTTTT. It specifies CASSRGGNTGELFF.

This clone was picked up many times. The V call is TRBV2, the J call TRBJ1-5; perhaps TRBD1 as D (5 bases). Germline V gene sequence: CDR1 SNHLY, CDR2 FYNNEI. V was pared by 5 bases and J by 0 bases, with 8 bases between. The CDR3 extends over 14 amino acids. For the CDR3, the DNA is TGTGCCAGCAGTTACAGGATTAGCAATCAGCCCCAGCATTTT. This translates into CASSYRISNQPQHF.